The 3 T cell receptor beta chains below come from one sample, sequenced in a study of T cells in Graves' hyperthyroidism and ophthalmopathy. Using RNA transcripts as the source, TCR beta CDR3 regions were amplified. Carried out on the TCR CDR3, a first-round RT-PCR used the HTBI primer set. In TCRdb, the multiplex PCR reads were re-called with MiXCR into one record per CDR3 protein. Of 450,000 to 600,000 distinct CDR3 sequences in the sample, 15% to 20% are singletons; the top ten hold less than 55%. The specimen sequenced was blood. The receptors were sampled from a middle-aged man with Graves' ophthalmopathy.

This clonotype occurred a few times. A read error may produce the germline difference seen at one junction end. The rearrangement joins TRBV28 to TRBJ2-5; TRBD1 might be the D (5 bases). This CDR3 contains 15 residues. Per the germline V gene, CDR1 is MDHEN and CDR2 is SYDVKM. CDR3 protein: CANSLIRQGQETQYF. Written as DNA, the CDR3 is TGTGCCAACAGTTTAATCAGGCAGGGCCAAGAGACCCAGTACTTC.

This clonotype was recorded at least ten times. J is TRBJ1-6 and V is TRBV7-3, with D unclear. The CDR3 sequence is 13 residues long. CDR1 SGHTA and CDR2 FQGTGA come from the germline V gene. The ends were cut back, 2 bases at V and 10 bases at J, with 9 bases in the middle. CDR3 in amino acids: CASSLDQRSPLHF. The CDR3 DNA reads as TGTGCCAGCAGCTTAGATCAGCGCTCACCCCTCCACTTT. Supplemented by reference TRBV7-3 and TRBJ1-6, the full variable domain reads GAGVSQTPSNKVTEKGKYVELRCDPISGHTALYWYRQSLGQGPEFLIYFQGTGAADDSGLPNDRFFAVRPEGSVSTLKIQRTERGDSAVYLCASSLDQRSPLHFGNGTRLTVT.

This chain links TRBV29-1 with TRBJ2-7, with D unresolved. Germline CDR1 SQVTM, CDR2 ANQGSEA. The CDR3 sequence is 12 residues long. Trimming cost V 4 bases and J 3 bases, with 10 bases left between them. CDR3 loop: CSVGGLNYEQYF. CDR3 DNA: TGCAGCGTTGGAGGCCTTAACTACGAGCAGTACTTC.